This T cell receptor beta chain was found in a study of blood T cell repertoires in COVID-19. Data came from immunoSEQ multiplex PCR; TCRdb stores just in-frame clones and leaves some out. The repertoire holds roughly 230,000 clones, around 82% seen once, with 3.4% in the top ten. CDR1 is SGHKS, CDR2 YYEKEE, per germline (reference sequence). The CDR3 runs 13 residues. The V gene lost 5 bases and the J gene lost 7 bases, with 15 bases spanning the gap. Researchers sorted participants into cohorts using their self-reported clinical history. This receptor was identified in a man aged 50 to 59 who had recovered from COVID-19. This sequence joins TRBV5-5 and TRBJ1-1; D is perhaps TRBD1 (6 bases). Sample: PBMCs or T cells enriched from blood (not recorded which). The CDR3 sequence is CASRPRGQGEAFF. The CDR3 DNA follows: TGTGCCAGCAGGCCCAGGGGCCAAGGTGAAGCTTTCTTT.